The 23 T cell receptor beta chains below come from one sample, sequenced in a study of CD8+ T cells in alopecia areata. Treatment meaning: oral pan-JAK inhibitor, 5-10 mg twice daily. cDNA reverse transcribed from extracted RNA served as the sequencing template. Data came from immunoSEQ multiplex PCR; TCRdb stores just in-frame clones and leaves some out. The sample contains approximately 210,000 clones, 64% of which appear only once. The material was CD4+ T cells sorted from blood, obtained at week 4, from a patient treated with tofacitinib. Receptors were obtained from a human donor with alopecia areata.

This clone was detected only a few times. V gene TRBV30 combines with J gene TRBJ1-2; D possibly corresponds to TRBD1 (5 bases). This CDR3 comprises 13 residues. Germline CDR1 is GTSNPN and CDR2 is SVGIG (reference sequence). V lost 4 bases to trimming and J lost 2 bases, with 11 bases between them. The CDR3 region is CAWTETVNYGYTF. CDR3 coding DNA: TGTGCCTGGACTGAGACAGTCAACTATGGCTACACCTTC.

This clone was counted between two and nine times. This chain uses TRBV29-1 with TRBJ2-1; TRBD1 might be the D (6 bases). The V gene lost 7 bases and the J gene lost 1 base, with 11 bases spanning the gap. This CDR3 comprises 13 residues. Germline V gene lookup returns CDR1 SQVTM and CDR2 ANQGSEA. The CDR3 here is CSASQGSYNEQFF. DNA for the CDR3: TGCAGCGCGTCACAGGGTTCCTACAATGAGCAGTTCTTC.

J is TRBJ1-2 and V is TRBV7-2, with D tentatively TRBD1 (6 bases). CDR3 length: 15 amino acids. Deletions cut 1 base from V and 2 bases from J, with 11 bases between. Germline CDR1 reads SGHTA; CDR2 reads FQGNSA. The CDR3 protein is CASSLEDRSNYGYTF. For the CDR3, the DNA is TGTGCCAGCAGCTTAGAGGACAGATCGAACTATGGCTACACCTTC.

This chain uses TRBV4-3 with TRBJ2-3; the D call may be TRBD1 or TRBD2 (6 bases each). CDR1 LGHNA and CDR2 YSLEER come from the germline V gene. Trimming removed 0 bases at V and 3 bases at J, with 16 bases between. This CDR3 is built from 17 residues. The CDR3 coding sequence is TGCGCCAGCAGCCAAGATTCGGGGGCTTACCTTACAGATACGCAGTATTTT. It is translated as CASSQDSGAYLTDTQYF.

Only a few counts were recorded for this clone. The chain links TRBV7-8 to TRBJ1-4; 7 nucleotides line up with TRBD1. The CDR3 totals 14 residues. J gave up 4 bases and V 7 bases, and 6 bases lay outside the gene matches. Germline V lookup: CDR1 SGHVS, CDR2 FQNEAQ. The CDR3 here is CASTEGTVNEKLFF. In DNA form, the CDR3 reads TGTGCCAGCACCGAGGGGACAGTTAATGAAAAACTGTTTTTT.

This clone was counted a single time. This chain joins TRBV6-6 and TRBJ1-1; the D is unclear. Germline V gene data show CDR1 as MNHNY and CDR2 as SVGAGI (reference sequence). The CDR3 sequence is 13 residues long. Between the trimmed V and J ends, which lost 6 bases and 3 bases, there was a span of 11 bases. CDR3 region: CASSSPVDTEAFF. In DNA form, the CDR3 reads TGTGCCAGCAGCTCTCCAGTGGACACTGAAGCTTTCTTT.

The chain joins TRBV30 to TRBJ1-6; unclear D gene. The CDR3 sequence is 14 residues long. Trimming stripped 2 bases from V and 5 bases from J, with 10 bases between. Germline V gives CDR1 GTSNPN, CDR2 SVGIG (reference sequence). Written as DNA, the CDR3 is TGTGCCTGGAGTTTCAGGAGAAATAATTCACCCCTCCACTTT. Amino acids: CAWSFRRNNSPLHF.

This chain connects TRBV4-1 to TRBJ1-2; 7 nucleotides line up with TRBD1. The V gene end was trimmed by 2 bases and the J gene end by 5 bases; junction bases not matched to a gene: 14. The CDR3 extends over 17 amino acids. The V gene's germline CDR1 is MGHRA and CDR2 YSYEKL. In nucleotides, the CDR3 is TGCGCCAGCAGCCAACCGCCGGGACAGCGCCTTCGGTATGGCTACACCTTC. This codes for CASSQPPGQRLRYGYTF.

This clone was seen just once. The chain joins TRBV30 to TRBJ1-6; the D is unclear. The germline CDR1 and CDR2 sequences are GTSNPN and SVGIG (reference sequence). V dropped 5 bases and J dropped 7 bases, with 15 bases sitting between them. CDR3 length: 14 residues. The CDR3 loop is CAWAYGPRNSPLHF. The CDR3 nucleotides are TGTGCCTGGGCCTACGGACCCCGCAATTCACCCCTCCACTTT.

The rearrangement links TRBV15 to TRBJ2-7; D uncertain. V gave up 1 base and J gave up 3 bases, with 10 bases separating them. Germline V gene data show CDR1 as LNHNV and CDR2 as YYDKDF (reference sequence). CDR3 length: 14 amino acids. The CDR3 loop reads CATSRAGSDYEQYF. CDR3 DNA: TGTGCCACCAGCAGAGCGGGTTCCGACTACGAGCAGTACTTC.

The chain recombines TRBV4-3 with TRBJ2-3; 10 bases align to TRBD2. The germline V gene encodes CDR1 LGHNA and CDR2 YSLEER. The CDR3 runs 14 residues. With V trimmed by 4 bases and J by 6 bases, 4 bases remained unmatched. CDR3 nucleotides: TGCGCCAGCAGCCCTAGCGGGGGTATGGATACGCAGTATTTT. Encoded protein: CASSPSGGMDTQYF.

This chain links TRBV6-1 with TRBJ2-2; D uncertain. The germline V and J ends were trimmed by 3 bases and 0 bases, with 2 bases remaining between them. CDR1 MNHNS and CDR2 SASEGT come from the germline V gene. CDR3 length: 13 residues. The CDR3 here is CASSDPNTGELFF. CDR3 sequence (DNA): TGTGCCAGCAGTGACCCGAACACCGGGGAGCTGTTTTTT.

V is TRBV28 and J is TRBJ2-6; unclear D gene. V lost 6 bases to trimming and J lost 4 bases, with 10 bases between them. The CDR3 has 14 residues. Per the germline V gene, CDR1 is MDHEN and CDR2 is SYDVKM. This chain's CDR3 is CASRPSTGANVLTF. The CDR3 nucleotides are TGTGCCAGCAGACCTAGTACGGGGGCCAACGTCCTGACTTTC.

V and J are TRBV11-2 and TRBJ2-3; 10 nucleotides line up with TRBD2. Germline CDR1 SGHAT, CDR2 FQNNGV. There are 18 residues in the CDR3. Trimming cost V 3 bases and J 0 bases; bases outside gene matches: 9. The CDR3, as DNA: TGTGCCAGCAGCTTGTTAGCGGGGGGCCGCTCAAGCACAGATACGCAGTATTTT. Encoded protein: CASSLLAGGRSSTDTQYF.

The chain joins TRBV10-3 to TRBJ1-5; D remains ambiguous. CDR1 ENHRY and CDR2 SYGVKD come from the germline V gene. V was pared by 1 base and J by 5 bases, with 9 bases between. The CDR3 is 14 residues long. CDR3 amino acids: CAISEYEGDQPQHF. The CDR3 nucleotides are TGTGCCATCAGTGAGTACGAGGGCGATCAGCCCCAGCATTTT.

The chain combines TRBV5-1 with TRBJ1-6; 7 bases line up with TRBD1. In germline, CDR1 is SGHRS, CDR2 YFSETQ. Germline trimming cut 3 bases from V and 7 bases from J; bases unmatched to any gene: 10. This CDR3 spans 16 amino acids. The CDR3 DNA is TGCGCCAGCAGCTCGCTGTACAGGGGTGGGAATTCACCCCTCCACTTT. It translates to CASSSLYRGGNSPLHF.

The chain couples TRBV29-1 to TRBJ2-5, with 9 bases matching TRBD2. The CDR3 runs 15 residues. The junction had 9 bases not matched to a gene; V was cut back by 3 bases and J by 4 bases. The germline CDR1 and CDR2 sequences are SQVTM and ANQGSEA. CDR3 in DNA: TGCAGCGTTGACCCCGCGGGGGGGAGAAGAGAGACCCAGTACTTC. Amino acids: CSVDPAGGRRETQYF. The variable domain in full, with the rest retrieved from reference TRBV29-1 and TRBJ2-5, is SAVISQKPSRDICQRGTSLTIQCQVDSQVTMMFWYRQQPGQSLTLIATANQGSEATYESGFVIDKFPISRPNLTFSTLTVSNMSPEDSSIYLCSVDPAGGRRETQYFGPGTRLLVL.

The gene calls are TRBV7-9 and TRBJ2-5, with D hard to call. The CDR3 is made up of 15 amino acids. Germline V gives CDR1 SEHNR, CDR2 FQNEAQ (reference sequence). V lost 1 base to trimming and J lost 2 bases, with 11 bases between them. CDR3 DNA: TGTGCCAGCAGCTTAGGACTGGGCGTTCAAGAGACCCAGTACTTC. Amino acid sequence: CASSLGLGVQETQYF.

The rearrangement joins TRBV19 to TRBJ2-2; tentatively, D is TRBD1 or TRBD2 (5 bases each). V gave up 4 bases and J gave up 4 bases, with 16 bases separating them. CDR3 size: 16 residues. Germline CDR1 and CDR2: LNHDA and SQIVND (reference sequence). For the CDR3, the DNA is TGTGCCAGTAGTACCCTCCGGGGCGAAGGCACCGGGGAGCTGTTTTTT. Translated: CASSTLRGEGTGELFF. The full variable domain, rest sourced from reference TRBV19 and TRBJ2-2, is DGGITQSPKYLFRKEGQNVTLSCEQNLNHDAMYWYRQDPGQGLRLIYYSQIVNDFQKGDIAEGYSVSREKKESFPLTVTSAQKNPTAFYLCASSTLRGEGTGELFFGEGSRLTVL.

This clone has just a few counts. CDR3 bases: TGCAGCGTTCTCCCAGGAATTCATAACTATGGCTACACCTTC. This sequence encodes CSVLPGIHNYGYTF. The chain couples TRBV29-1 to TRBJ1-2; D is unclear. CDR1 is SQVTM and CDR2 is ANQGSEA in the germline V gene. V lost 5 bases to trimming and J lost 1 base, with 14 bases between them. The CDR3 spans 14 residues.

The chain uses TRBV27 and TRBJ2-1; D gene ambiguous. Germline V gene sequence: CDR1 MNHEY, CDR2 SMNVEV (reference sequence). The V gene lost 3 bases and the J gene lost 6 bases, with 6 bases spanning the gap. This CDR3 has 12 amino acids. The CDR3 loop reads CASSFLGNEQFF. For the CDR3, the DNA is TGTGCCAGCAGTTTCTTGGGCAATGAGCAGTTCTTC.

Notes on this clone: Other DNA sequences in the sample encode the same CDR3. The gene calls are TRBV6-6 and TRBJ1-2; 8 bases map to TRBD1. V shed 5 bases, J shed 3 bases, and the junction held 5 bases outside the gene matches. Per the germline V gene, CDR1 is MNHNY and CDR2 is SVGAGI (reference sequence). This CDR3 is built from 14 residues. The CDR3 nucleotides read TGTGCCAGCAGTCATGGACAGGGTGACTATGGCTACACCTTC. Translated, it gives CASSHGQGDYGYTF.

This clone appeared a few times. V gene TRBV5-1 combines with J gene TRBJ2-1; TRBD1 might be the D (5 bases). CDR1 is SGHRS and CDR2 is YFSETQ in the germline V gene. Trimming took off 0 bases at V and 8 bases at J, with 15 bases between the two ends. The CDR3 has 15 residues. CDR3 sequence: CASSLVGNGRDEQFF. The CDR3 region has the DNA TGCGCCAGCAGCTTGGTCGGAAACGGCAGGGATGAGCAGTTCTTC. The full variable domain, completed using reference TRBV5-1 and TRBJ2-1, is KAGVTQTPRYLIKTRGQQVTLSCSPISGHRSVSWYQQTPGQGLQFLFEYFSETQRNKGNFPGRFSGRQFSNSRSEMNVSTLELGDSALYLCASSLVGNGRDEQFFGPGTRLTVL.